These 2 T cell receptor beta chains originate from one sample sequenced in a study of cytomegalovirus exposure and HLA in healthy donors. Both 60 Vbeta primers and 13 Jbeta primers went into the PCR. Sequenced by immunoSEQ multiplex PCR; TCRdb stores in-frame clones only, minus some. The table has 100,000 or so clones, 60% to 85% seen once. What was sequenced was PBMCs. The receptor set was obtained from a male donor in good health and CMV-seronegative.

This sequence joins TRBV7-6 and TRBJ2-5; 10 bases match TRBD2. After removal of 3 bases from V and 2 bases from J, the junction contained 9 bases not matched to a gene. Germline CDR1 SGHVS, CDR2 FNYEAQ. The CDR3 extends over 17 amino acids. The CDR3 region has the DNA TGTGCCAGCAGCTTCGGGGGGAGACTAGCGGGTCAAGAGACCCAGTACTTC. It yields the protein CASSFGGRLAGQETQYF.

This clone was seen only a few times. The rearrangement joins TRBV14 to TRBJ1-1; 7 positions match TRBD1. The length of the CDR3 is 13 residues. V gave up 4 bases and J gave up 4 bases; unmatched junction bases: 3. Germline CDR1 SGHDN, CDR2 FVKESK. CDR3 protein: CASSLNRGTEAFF. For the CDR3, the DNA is TGTGCCAGCAGCCTTAACAGGGGCACTGAAGCTTTCTTT.